Each of the 19 T cell receptor beta chains below was sequenced from the same sample in a study of shared clonotypes between healthy human individuals. Clones were read by immunoSEQ multiplex PCR, and TCRdb kept only the in-frame ones, dropping some. This sample has some 1,100,000 clones; roughly 74% occur once, and the top ten carry more than 0.5%. The sequenced sample consisted of memory CD4+ T cells from PBMCs. The subset denotes: CD45RA-negative fraction. The receptors were sampled from a man between 18 and 35 years old in good health. Some clones in this sample may be carry-over from other donors' samples.

The V call is TRBV5-1, the J call TRBJ2-2; D is uncertain. CDR1 is SGHRS, CDR2 YFSETQ, per germline. V gave up 2 bases and J gave up 7 bases, with 15 bases separating them. The CDR3 is 15 amino acids. The CDR3 reads CASSLIRMNGGELFF. CDR3 nucleotides: TGCGCCAGCAGCTTAATACGGATGAACGGCGGGGAGCTGTTTTTT.

This chain uses TRBV19 with TRBJ1-2, with D possibly being TRBD1 (5 bases). The length of the CDR3 is 16 residues. Germline loops: CDR1 LNHDA, CDR2 SQIVND (reference sequence). V gave up 3 bases and J gave up 0 bases, with 14 bases separating them. The CDR3 loop reads CASSIYGASTNYGYTF. The CDR3 bases are TGTGCCAGTAGTATTTACGGGGCATCCACTAACTATGGCTACACCTTC.

This sequence joins TRBV5-1 and TRBJ1-4; D ambiguous. The germline V and J ends were trimmed by 4 bases and 5 bases, with 15 bases remaining between them. Germline loops: CDR1 SGHRS, CDR2 YFSETQ. CDR3 length equals 15 residues. CDR3 coding DNA: TGCGCCAGCAGCGGTCCGACACGAGGCAATGAAAAACTGTTTTTT. As protein: CASSGPTRGNEKLFF. Full variable domain (outside the CDR3, taken from reference TRBV5-1 and TRBJ1-4): KAGVTQTPRYLIKTRGQQVTLSCSPISGHRSVSWYQQTPGQGLQFLFEYFSETQRNKGNFPGRFSGRQFSNSRSEMNVSTLELGDSALYLCASSGPTRGNEKLFFGSGTQLSVL.

This clone was observed a handful of times. Additional DNA sequences in this sample encode the identical CDR3. CDR3 in amino acids: CASSSQGGEQYF. The CDR3 coding sequence is TGTGCCAGCAGCTCACAGGGGGGCGAGCAGTACTTC. J is TRBJ2-7 and V is TRBV7-9; TRBD1 aligns across 8 bases. In germline, CDR1 is SEHNR, CDR2 FQNEAQ (reference sequence). V shed 4 bases and J 6 bases; nucleotides not matched to a gene: 2. This CDR3 is 12 amino acids long.

V is TRBV5-1 and J is TRBJ2-7; perhaps TRBD2 as D (5 bases). Per germline, CDR1 SGHRS and CDR2 YFSETQ. The CDR3 runs 16 residues. V gave up 0 bases and J gave up 2 bases, with 15 bases separating them. The CDR3 DNA sequence: TGCGCCAGCAGCTTGGTCGTCGTAGCGTCGACCTACGAGCAGTACTTC. Protein sequence: CASSLVVVASTYEQYF.

V gene TRBV5-1 combines with J gene TRBJ1-2, with D perhaps TRBD1 (5 bases). CDR3 length: 13 amino acids. Germline CDR1 SGHRS, CDR2 YFSETQ. The V gene lost 0 bases and the J gene lost 14 bases, with 17 bases spanning the gap. The CDR3 loop reads CASSLGIQGPSTF. For the CDR3, the DNA is TGCGCCAGCAGCTTGGGTATCCAGGGCCCAAGTACCTTC.

V and J are TRBV28 and TRBJ1-2; 8 nucleotides align to TRBD1. V trimming: 7 bases; J trimming: 6 bases; junction bases outside the gene matches: 7. The CDR3 has 13 residues. Germline loops: CDR1 MDHEN, CDR2 SYDVKM. The CDR3 protein is CASTPGQEDGYTF. Here the CDR3 DNA reads TGTGCCAGCACCCCGGGACAGGAGGATGGCTACACCTTC.

The V and J genes are TRBV5-1 and TRBJ2-7, with TRBD2 as a possible D gene (6 bases). Germline V gives CDR1 SGHRS, CDR2 YFSETQ. The CDR3 has 14 amino acids. V was pared by 1 base and J by 5 bases, with 13 bases between. The CDR3 loop reads CASSLNAGGDEQYF. In DNA form, the CDR3 reads TGCGCCAGCAGCTTGAATGCAGGCGGGGACGAGCAGTACTTC.

The chain is built from TRBV5-1 and TRBJ2-3; 7 bases map to TRBD1. The V gene's germline CDR1 is SGHRS and CDR2 YFSETQ. This CDR3 spans 14 amino acids. The trim removed 4 bases at V and 5 bases at J, leaving 7 bases unmatched. The CDR3 loop reads CASSKGTEGDTQYF. CDR3 bases: TGCGCCAGCAGCAAAGGGACAGAGGGAGATACGCAGTATTTT. Complete variable domain (other parts from reference TRBV5-1 and TRBJ2-3): KAGVTQTPRYLIKTRGQQVTLSCSPISGHRSVSWYQQTPGQGLQFLFEYFSETQRNKGNFPGRFSGRQFSNSRSEMNVSTLELGDSALYLCASSKGTEGDTQYFGPGTRLTVL.

As DNA, the CDR3 is TGTGCCAGCAGCTTGGGAGTGACAGGGGCTGAAAAACTGTTTTTT. Amino acid sequence: CASSLGVTGAEKLFF. This sequence joins TRBV5-4 and TRBJ1-4, with 8 bases that match TRBD1. V shed 0 bases and J 7 bases; nucleotides not matched to a gene: 5. The length of the CDR3 is 15 residues. The germline CDR1 and CDR2 sequences are SGHNT and YYREEE (reference sequence).

This clone was seen only a few times. The chain combines TRBV5-1 with TRBJ1-1, with 10 bases aligning to TRBD1. The CDR3 has 17 amino acids. The V and J ends lost 1 base and 7 bases, in that order; junction bases with no gene match: 13. Germline V CDR1 and CDR2: SGHRS, YFSETQ. The CDR3 loop reads CASSLTGTGVHRGEAFF. CDR3 DNA sequence: TGCGCCAGCAGCTTGACCGGGACAGGGGTACATAGAGGTGAAGCTTTCTTT.

The chain joins TRBV5-1 to TRBJ1-1; D ambiguous. The length of the CDR3 is 13 residues. The ends were cut back, 7 bases at V and 3 bases at J, with 13 bases in the middle. CDR1 and CDR2 from the germline V gene are SGHRS and YFSETQ. The CDR3 DNA follows: TGCGCCAGCGCAGCCCGGACGGACACTGAAGCTTTCTTT. It codes for CASAARTDTEAFF.

This clone was detected only once. V and J are TRBV27 and TRBJ1-2, with 7 positions matching TRBD1. The CDR3 is 13 amino acids. Looked up from germline, CDR1 is MNHEY and CDR2 is SMNVEV (reference sequence). The trim removed 6 bases at V and 4 bases at J, leaving 5 bases unmatched. CDR3 residues: CASSSTGAYGYTF. The CDR3 coding sequence is TGTGCCAGCAGCTCTACAGGGGCCTATGGCTACACCTTC.

The chain combines TRBV6-1 with TRBJ2-7; D is uncertain. Germline V lookup: CDR1 MNHNS, CDR2 SASEGT. V lost 5 bases to trimming and J lost 7 bases, with 12 bases between them. The CDR3 runs to 12 residues. The chain's CDR3 is CASSLGLLEQYF. In DNA, the CDR3 is TGTGCCAGCAGTTTGGGCCTCCTTGAGCAGTACTTC.

This chain uses TRBV6-5 with TRBJ1-5, with 12 bases identical to TRBD1. This CDR3 spans 15 amino acids. Trimming cost V 5 bases and J 6 bases; bases outside gene matches: 5. Per the germline V gene, CDR1 is MNHEY and CDR2 is SVGAGI. The CDR3 is CASSRGQGAGQPQHF. In nucleotides, the CDR3 is TGTGCCAGCAGTCGGGGACAGGGGGCAGGTCAGCCCCAGCATTTT.

V is TRBV5-6 and J is TRBJ2-7; 8 nucleotides align to TRBD1. The V gene end was trimmed by 7 bases and the J gene end by 3 bases; junction bases not matched to a gene: 6. The CDR3 consists of 13 residues. Germline CDR1 SGHDT, CDR2 YYEEEE. CDR3 nucleotide sequence: TGTGCCAGCTCCCGACAGGGGCTCTACGAGCAGTACTTC. Its translation is CASSRQGLYEQYF.

The chain has TRBV7-9 and TRBJ2-5; D is perhaps TRBD2 (5 bases). Germline V gene sequence: CDR1 SEHNR, CDR2 FQNEAQ (reference sequence). The CDR3 length is 14 residues. Trimming pared 2 bases from V and 1 base from J, leaving 8 bases between. CDR3 amino acids: CASSLSGFQETQYF. The CDR3 DNA follows: TGTGCCAGCAGCTTAAGCGGATTCCAAGAGACCCAGTACTTC. The complete variable domain, with remaining parts taken from reference TRBV7-9 and TRBJ2-5, reads DTGVSQNPRHKITKRGQNVTFRCDPISEHNRLYWYRQTLGQGPEFLTYFQNEAQLEKSRLLSDRFSAERPKGSFSTLEIQRTEQGDSAMYLCASSLSGFQETQYFGPGTRLLVL.

With respect to this clone: A read error may produce the germline difference seen at one junction end. This chain links TRBV5-3 with TRBJ2-7; D gene unclear. TRBV5-3 is placed among ORFs of uncertain function. The CDR3 runs 13 residues. CDR3: CASSLQDSYEQYF. The CDR3 bases are TGTGCCAGCAGCTTGCAGGACTCCTACGAGCAGTACTTC.

This clone was picked up a small number of times. The chain combines TRBV5-8 with TRBJ2-1; unclear D gene. Germline loops: CDR1 SGHTS, CDR2 YDEGEE. The CDR3 consists of 15 residues. V lost 4 bases to trimming and J lost 5 bases, with 16 bases between them. The CDR3 bases are TGTGCCAGCAGCCGAGGCAGGAGCATTAACAATGAGCAGTTCTTC. As protein: CASSRGRSINNEQFF.